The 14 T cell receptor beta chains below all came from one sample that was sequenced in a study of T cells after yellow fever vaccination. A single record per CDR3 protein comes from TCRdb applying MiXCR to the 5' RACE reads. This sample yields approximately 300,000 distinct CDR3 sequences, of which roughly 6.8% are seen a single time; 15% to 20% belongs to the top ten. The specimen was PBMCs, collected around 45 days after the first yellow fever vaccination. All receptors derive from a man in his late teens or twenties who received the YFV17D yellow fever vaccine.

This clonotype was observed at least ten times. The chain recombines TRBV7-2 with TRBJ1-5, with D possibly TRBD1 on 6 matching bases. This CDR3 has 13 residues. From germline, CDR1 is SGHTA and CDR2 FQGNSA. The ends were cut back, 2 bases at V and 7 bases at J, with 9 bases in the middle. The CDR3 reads CASSLNRDQPQHF. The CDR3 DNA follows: TGTGCCAGCAGCTTAAACAGGGACCAGCCCCAGCATTTT.

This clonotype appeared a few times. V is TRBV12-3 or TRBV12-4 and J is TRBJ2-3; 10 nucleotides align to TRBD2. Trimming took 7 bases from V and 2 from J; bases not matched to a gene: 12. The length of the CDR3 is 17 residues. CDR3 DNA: TGTGCCAGCACCTCGTCGGGCCTAGCGGGGGTCACAGATACGCAGTATTTT. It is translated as CASTSSGLAGVTDTQYF.

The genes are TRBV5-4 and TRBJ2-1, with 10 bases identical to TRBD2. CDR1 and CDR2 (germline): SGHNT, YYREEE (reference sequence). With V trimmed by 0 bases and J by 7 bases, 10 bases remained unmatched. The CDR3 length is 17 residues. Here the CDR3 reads CASSLAVRASGGNEQFF. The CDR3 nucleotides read TGTGCCAGCAGCTTGGCCGTTAGGGCTAGCGGGGGAAATGAGCAGTTCTTC.

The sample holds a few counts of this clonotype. CDR3 amino acids: CASSVGGAGTDTQYF. The DNA for the CDR3 is TGTGCCAGCAGCGTAGGGGGGGCTGGCACAGATACGCAGTATTTT. The rearrangement uses TRBV9 and TRBJ2-3; D could derive from TRBD1 or TRBD2 (6 bases each). Trimming pared 0 bases from V and 1 base from J, leaving 9 bases between. CDR3 length: 15 residues. The germline V gene encodes CDR1 SGDLS and CDR2 YYNGEE.

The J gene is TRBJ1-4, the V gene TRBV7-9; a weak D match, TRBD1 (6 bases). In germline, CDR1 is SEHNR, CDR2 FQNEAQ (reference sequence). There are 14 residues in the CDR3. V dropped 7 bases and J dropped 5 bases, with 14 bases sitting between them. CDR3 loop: CASTPQGTNEKLFF. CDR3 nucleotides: TGTGCCAGCACCCCTCAGGGGACCAATGAAAAACTGTTTTTT.

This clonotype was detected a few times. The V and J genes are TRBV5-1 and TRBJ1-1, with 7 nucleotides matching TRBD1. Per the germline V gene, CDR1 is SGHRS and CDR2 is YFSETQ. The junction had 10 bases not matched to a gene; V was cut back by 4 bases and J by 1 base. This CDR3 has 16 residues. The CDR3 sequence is CASSVRQGLTNTEAFF. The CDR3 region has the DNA TGCGCCAGCAGCGTAAGACAGGGTTTAACGAACACTGAAGCTTTCTTT.

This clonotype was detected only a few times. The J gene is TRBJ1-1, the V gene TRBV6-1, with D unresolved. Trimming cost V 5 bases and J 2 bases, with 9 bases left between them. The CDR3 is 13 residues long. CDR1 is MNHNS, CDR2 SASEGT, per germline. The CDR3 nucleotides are TGTGCCAGCAGTCTCCACCGAAACACTGAAGCTTTCTTT. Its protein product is CASSLHRNTEAFF.

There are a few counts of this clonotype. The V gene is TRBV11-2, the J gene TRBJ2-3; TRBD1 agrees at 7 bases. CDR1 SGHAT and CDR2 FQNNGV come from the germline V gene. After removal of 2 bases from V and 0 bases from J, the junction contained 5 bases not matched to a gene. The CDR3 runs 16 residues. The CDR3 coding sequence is TGTGCCAGCAGCTTATTCTTGACAGGGAGCACAGATACGCAGTATTTT. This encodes CASSLFLTGSTDTQYF.

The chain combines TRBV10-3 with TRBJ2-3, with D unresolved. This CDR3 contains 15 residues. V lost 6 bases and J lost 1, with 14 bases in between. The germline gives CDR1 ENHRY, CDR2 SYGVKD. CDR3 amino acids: CAISDHGTRTDTQYF. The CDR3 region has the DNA TGTGCCATCAGCGACCACGGAACCCGCACAGATACGCAGTATTTT.

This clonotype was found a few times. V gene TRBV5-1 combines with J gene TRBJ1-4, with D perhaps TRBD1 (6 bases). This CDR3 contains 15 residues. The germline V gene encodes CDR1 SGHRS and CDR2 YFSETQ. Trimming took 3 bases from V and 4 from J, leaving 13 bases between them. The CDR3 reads CASSSTGVINEKLFF. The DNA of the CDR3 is TGCGCCAGCAGCTCGACAGGAGTGATTAATGAAAAACTGTTTTTT.

In DNA, the CDR3 is TGCGCCAGCAGCCCTATGGTTGCTAGCACAGATACGCAGTATTTT. Translating gives CASSPMVASTDTQYF. V usage is TRBV5-1 and J usage is TRBJ2-3; no clear D gene. The CDR3 length is 15 residues. Trimming took 4 bases from V and 0 from J, leaving 12 bases between them. Germline CDR1 reads SGHRS; CDR2 reads YFSETQ.

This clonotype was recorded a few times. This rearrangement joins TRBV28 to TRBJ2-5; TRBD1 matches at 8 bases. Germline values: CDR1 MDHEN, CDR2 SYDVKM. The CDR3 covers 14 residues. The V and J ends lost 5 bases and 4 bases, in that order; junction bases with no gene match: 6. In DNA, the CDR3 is TGTGCCAGCAGTACCCCAGGGGGCACAGAGACCCAGTACTTC. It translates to CASSTPGGTETQYF.

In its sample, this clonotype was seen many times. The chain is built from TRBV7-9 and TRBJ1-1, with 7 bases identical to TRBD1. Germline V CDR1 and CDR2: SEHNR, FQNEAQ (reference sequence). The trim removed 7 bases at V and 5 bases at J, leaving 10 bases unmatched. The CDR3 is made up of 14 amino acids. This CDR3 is CASTLGAGGTEAFF. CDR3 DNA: TGTGCCAGCACCTTGGGGGCAGGGGGGACTGAAGCTTTCTTT.

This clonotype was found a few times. The CDR3 loop reads CASSRESGAGQPQHF. CDR3 DNA sequence: TGCGCCAGCAGCCGAGAATCAGGGGCCGGTCAGCCCCAGCATTTT. This rearrangement joins TRBV5-1 to TRBJ1-5, with D possibly being TRBD1 (6 bases). Trimming cost V 4 bases and J 6 bases, with 17 bases left between them. Germline-derived CDR1 and CDR2 are SGHRS and YFSETQ. The CDR3 covers 15 residues.